These 23 T cell receptor beta chains originate from one sample sequenced in a study of blood T cell repertoires in COVID-19. Libraries were prepared by immunoSEQ multiplex PCR; TCRdb keeps only in-frame clonotypes and omits some of them. The sample carries 270,000 or so clones, around 90% recorded once. Material for sequencing was PBMCs or T cells enriched from blood (not recorded which). These receptor sequences come from a man aged 35 to 55 who had been exposed to COVID-19.

The chain has TRBV24-1 and TRBJ2-7; D gene unclear. CDR1 KGHDR and CDR2 SFDVKD come from the germline V gene. V lost 2 bases, J lost 5 bases, and 9 bases lay in between. This CDR3 contains 13 residues. The CDR3 here is CATSDSQYHEQYF. The CDR3 DNA follows: TGTGCCACCAGTGATTCTCAGTATCACGAGCAGTACTTC.

This chain uses TRBV7-2 with TRBJ1-2, with 7 positions matching TRBD1. Trimming at V came to 5 bases and at J to 4 bases, leaving 4 bases not matched to a gene. CDR1 and CDR2 from the germline V gene are SGHTA and FQGNSA. CDR3 length: 13 residues. The CDR3 here is CASSRDSPYGYTF. As DNA, the CDR3 is TGTGCCAGCAGCCGGGACAGCCCCTATGGCTACACCTTC.

This clone was counted a few times. This sequence joins TRBV25-1 and TRBJ2-7, with TRBD1 identical over 8 bases. V gave up 7 bases and J gave up 1 base; unmatched junction bases: 6. CDR1 is MGHDK and CDR2 is SYGVNS in the germline V gene. The length of the CDR3 is 14 residues. CDR3 bases: TGTGCCAGCACCCCGGACAGGGCTTCCTACGAGCAGTACTTC. It specifies CASTPDRASYEQYF.

V usage is TRBV28 and J usage is TRBJ1-5; perhaps TRBD1 as D (5 bases). This CDR3 has 16 residues. Germline CDR1 reads MDHEN; CDR2 reads SYDVKM. Trimming cost V 0 bases and J 1 base, with 10 bases left between them. The CDR3 bases are TGTGCCAGCAGTTTATGGGGAGGGGAAAGCAATCAGCCCCAGCATTTT. Encoded protein: CASSLWGGESNQPQHF.

This sequence joins TRBV6-5 and TRBJ2-7, with unresolved D. The germline gives CDR1 MNHEY, CDR2 SVGAGI. V was shortened by 0 bases and J by 4 bases, with 10 bases between the two germline ends. The CDR3 totals 14 residues. CDR3: CASSYSPQYYEQYF. The CDR3 bases are TGTGCCAGCAGTTACTCGCCGCAGTATTACGAGCAGTACTTC.

This chain joins TRBV18 and TRBJ2-1; possibly TRBD1 for D (5 bases). With 3 bases removed from V and 5 bases from J, the gap between germline ends came to 14 bases. Germline V CDR1 and CDR2: KGHSH, LQKENI. The CDR3 spans 15 residues. The CDR3 DNA sequence: TGTGCCAGCTCACCCCAGGGCCGATCGGACAATGAGCAGTTCTTC. This sequence encodes CASSPQGRSDNEQFF.

The chain has TRBV29-1 and TRBJ1-1; tentative D call: TRBD1 (5 bases). Germline assignment: CDR1 SQVTM and CDR2 ANQGSEA. The CDR3 sequence is 13 residues long. Trimming pared 4 bases from V and 4 bases from J, leaving 13 bases between. The CDR3 reads CSVVGGSGTEAFF. The CDR3 bases are TGCAGCGTTGTGGGGGGTTCGGGCACTGAAGCTTTCTTT.

The rearrangement uses TRBV19 and TRBJ2-2; a weak D match, TRBD1 (6 bases). V shed 1 base and J shed 0 bases, with 9 bases lying between them. Germline loops: CDR1 LNHDA, CDR2 SQIVND (reference sequence). This CDR3 has 16 residues. The CDR3 is CASSIAPGANTGELFF. The CDR3 nucleotides read TGTGCCAGTAGTATAGCACCAGGGGCGAACACCGGGGAGCTGTTTTTT.

This clone came up once. This sequence joins TRBV28 and TRBJ1-1; D gene uncertain. CDR3 size: 12 residues. V was clipped by 8 bases and J by 3 bases, with 10 bases between them. Germline V CDR1 and CDR2: MDHEN, SYDVKM. This chain's CDR3 is CASSGRDTEAFF. CDR3 bases: TGTGCCAGCTCGGGAAGGGACACTGAAGCTTTCTTT.

This clone was seen just once. The chain is built from TRBV29-1 and TRBJ2-7; the match to TRBD2 covers 7 bases. Germline-derived CDR1 and CDR2 are SQVTM and ANQGSEA. Trimming took 0 bases from V and 7 from J; bases not matched to a gene: 6. The CDR3 runs 13 residues. The CDR3 spells CSVEDQMGGEQYF. The CDR3 coding sequence is TGCAGCGTTGAAGATCAAATGGGGGGGGAGCAGTACTTC.

The V call is TRBV5-8, the J call TRBJ1-5; D call uncertain. This CDR3 spans 13 amino acids. Germline V gene data show CDR1 as SGHTS and CDR2 as YDEGEE. Trimming shortened V by 4 bases and J by 4 bases, and 9 bases separated the two germline ends. CDR3 loop: CASSPDWNQPQHF. The CDR3, as DNA: TGTGCCAGCAGCCCGGACTGGAATCAGCCCCAGCATTTT.

This clone has just one count. The gene calls are TRBV7-9 and TRBJ2-1, with D possibly matching TRBD1 (6 bases). V was clipped by 7 bases and J by 7 bases, with 20 bases between them. Germline CDR1 is SEHNR and CDR2 is FQNEAQ (reference sequence). CDR3 length: 15 residues. The CDR3 DNA reads as TGTGCCAGCACTCCCGCCGGACAGAAACTAAATGAGCAGTTCTTC. Translated: CASTPAGQKLNEQFF.

The chain recombines TRBV12-5 with TRBJ2-6; D is unclear. Trimming stripped 7 bases from V and 3 bases from J, with 16 bases between. This CDR3 has 16 amino acids. Looked up from germline, CDR1 is LGHNT and CDR2 is FRNRAP. The CDR3 spells CASALGPGNGANVLTF. For the CDR3, the DNA is TGTGCTAGTGCCCTGGGCCCAGGCAATGGGGCCAACGTCCTGACTTTC. The full variable domain, with the rest looked up from reference TRBV12-5 and TRBJ2-6, is DARVTQTPRHKVTEMGQEVTMRCQPILGHNTVFWYRQTMMQGLELLAYFRNRAPLDDSGMPKDRFSAEMPDATLATLKIQPSEPRDSAVYFCASALGPGNGANVLTFGAGSRLTVL.

This clone has only a few counts. The chain carries TRBV4-1 and TRBJ2-6, with D perhaps TRBD1 (6 bases). V was clipped by 4 bases and J by 0 bases, with 10 bases between them. CDR3 length: 16 amino acids. The germline gives CDR1 MGHRA, CDR2 YSYEKL. The CDR3 bases are TGCGCCAGCAGCCGTCGGGACAACTCTGGGGCCAACGTCCTGACTTTC. Its protein product is CASSRRDNSGANVLTF.

V is TRBV28 and J is TRBJ1-1; TRBD1 is a possible D gene (5 bases). Germline values: CDR1 MDHEN, CDR2 SYDVKM. Trimming took 3 bases from V and 4 from J, leaving 9 bases between them. CDR3 length: 13 amino acids. The CDR3 protein is CASSFLRATEAFF. The CDR3 region has the DNA TGTGCCAGCAGTTTTCTCAGGGCCACTGAAGCTTTCTTT. Together with reference TRBV28 and TRBJ1-1, the CDR3 gives the full variable domain: DVKVTQSSRYLVKRTGEKVFLECVQDMDHENMFWYRQDPGLGLRLIYFSYDVKMKEKGDIPEGYSVSREKKERFSLILESASTNQTSMYLCASSFLRATEAFFGQGTRLTVV.

This clone was seen only once. The chain uses TRBV19 and TRBJ2-1; 10 positions agree with TRBD2. The germline gives CDR1 LNHDA, CDR2 SQIVND (reference sequence). Trimming removed 6 bases from V and 6 bases from J; junction bases left unmatched: 11. The CDR3 length is 16 residues. CDR3 sequence (DNA): TGTGCCAGTAGAGTTTCTAGCGGGAGTAATTTCAATGAGCAGTTCTTC. Its protein is CASRVSSGSNFNEQFF.

The rearrangement links TRBV9 to TRBJ2-2; D is unresolved. The V end lost 4 bases, the J end lost 0 bases, and 13 bases lay between the germline ends. Per the germline V gene, CDR1 is SGDLS and CDR2 is YYNGEE. The CDR3 is 16 residues long. The CDR3 nucleotides read TGTGCCAGCAGCCCATGGCACAAAACGAACACCGGGGAGCTGTTTTTT. Translation: CASSPWHKTNTGELFF.

V is TRBV7-9 and J is TRBJ2-7, with 10 bases matching TRBD2. Germline values: CDR1 SEHNR, CDR2 FQNEAQ (reference sequence). The CDR3 is 14 residues long. The trim removed 5 bases at V and 6 bases at J, leaving 7 bases unmatched. The CDR3 reads CASSPLAGAPEQYF. The CDR3 region has the DNA TGTGCCAGCAGCCCGCTAGCGGGAGCTCCCGAGCAGTACTTC.

The gene calls are TRBV5-1 and TRBJ2-7; the match to TRBD2 covers 12 bases. This CDR3 comprises 14 residues. The V segment lost 3 bases and the J segment 4 bases; nucleotides outside the gene matches: 2. Germline-derived CDR1 and CDR2 are SGHRS and YFSETQ. In DNA form, the CDR3 reads TGCGCCAGCAGCTCGACTAGCGGGGGTTACGAGCAGTACTTC. Translating it yields CASSSTSGGYEQYF. The full variable domain, rest sourced from reference TRBV5-1 and TRBJ2-7, is KAGVTQTPRYLIKTRGQQVTLSCSPISGHRSVSWYQQTPGQGLQFLFEYFSETQRNKGNFPGRFSGRQFSNSRSEMNVSTLELGDSALYLCASSSTSGGYEQYFGPGTRLTVT.

The CDR3 coding sequence is TGTGCCAGCAGCCAAGATATGGGGGGGACTGAAGCTTTCTTT. It translates to CASSQDMGGTEAFF. The chain is built from TRBV4-2 and TRBJ1-1; perhaps TRBD1 as D (5 bases). CDR3 size: 14 residues. Germline CDR1 is LGHNA and CDR2 is YNFKEQ. The ends were cut back, 0 bases at V and 5 bases at J, with 10 bases in the middle.

The V and J genes are TRBV30 and TRBJ1-5, with D unclear. Germline V gene sequence: CDR1 GTSNPN, CDR2 SVGIG (reference sequence). The CDR3 consists of 13 residues. V lost 0 bases and J lost 6, with 9 bases in between. The chain's CDR3 is CAWSVRRGQPQHF. The CDR3 DNA reads as TGTGCCTGGAGTGTACGTCGGGGTCAGCCCCAGCATTTT. Supplemented by reference TRBV30 and TRBJ1-5, the full variable domain reads SQTIHQWPATLVQPVGSPLSLECTVEGTSNPNLYWYRQAAGRGLQLLFYSVGIGQISSEVPQNLSASRPQDRQFILSSKKLLLSDSGFYLCAWSVRRGQPQHFGDGTRLSIL.

This rearrangement joins TRBV2 to TRBJ2-1, with D perhaps TRBD1 (7 bases). The germline V gene encodes CDR1 SNHLY and CDR2 FYNNEI. Trimming took 2 bases from V and 3 from J, leaving 14 bases between them. There are 16 residues in the CDR3. The CDR3 region is CASSEWRDSYYNEQFF. DNA for the CDR3: TGTGCCAGCAGTGAATGGAGGGACAGCTACTACAATGAGCAGTTCTTC.

The chain combines TRBV12-5 with TRBJ2-7; a weak D match, TRBD2 (5 bases). Per the germline V gene, CDR1 is LGHNT and CDR2 is FRNRAP. V gave up 0 bases and J gave up 5 bases, with 5 bases separating them. CDR3 length: 12 amino acids. This chain's CDR3 is CASGLVGDEQYF. CDR3 coding DNA: TGTGCTAGTGGTTTGGTCGGGGACGAGCAGTACTTC.